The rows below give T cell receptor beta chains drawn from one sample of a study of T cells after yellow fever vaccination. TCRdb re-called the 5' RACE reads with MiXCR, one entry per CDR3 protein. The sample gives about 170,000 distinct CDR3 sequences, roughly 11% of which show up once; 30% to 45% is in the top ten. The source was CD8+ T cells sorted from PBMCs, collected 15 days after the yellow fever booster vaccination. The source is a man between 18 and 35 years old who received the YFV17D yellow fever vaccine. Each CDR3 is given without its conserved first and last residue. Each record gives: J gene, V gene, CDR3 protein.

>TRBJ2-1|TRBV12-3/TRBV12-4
ASSDGDRAYNEQF
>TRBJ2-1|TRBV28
ASNTASGTQAFNNEQF
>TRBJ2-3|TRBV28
ASSRSGASRRDTQY
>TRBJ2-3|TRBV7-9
ASSPGGTDTQY
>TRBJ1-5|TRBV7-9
ASSPGRLDQPQH
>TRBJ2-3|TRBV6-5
ASRASGGAWADTQY
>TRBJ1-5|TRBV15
ATSRDQATNQPQH
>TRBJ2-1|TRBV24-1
ATSDKTMEQF
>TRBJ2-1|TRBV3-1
ASSQELGVLF
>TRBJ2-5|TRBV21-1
ASSKQYGGQGARETQY
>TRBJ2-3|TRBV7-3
ASSYSGSDTQY
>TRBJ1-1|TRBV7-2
ASSFHRANTEAF
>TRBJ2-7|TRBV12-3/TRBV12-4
ASSVGGNAYEQY
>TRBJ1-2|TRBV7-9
ASIGKGGDGYT
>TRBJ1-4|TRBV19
ASSMGGGWTNEKLF
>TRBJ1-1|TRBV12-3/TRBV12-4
ASRPARGHMNTEAF
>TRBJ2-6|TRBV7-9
ASSVRETGANVLT